This T cell receptor beta chain was captured in a study of vaccination effects on CD4 cells after COVID-19. The overall study: Three convalescent patients underwent early and late post-vaccination sampling.

A note on this clone: Its antigen is as yet unknown.

Study findings and constraints: Infection- and vaccine-induced clones contracted markedly late after vaccination.

Expansion of antigen-specific CD4+ T cells with viral peptide pools was carried out by the ViraFEST assay before sequencing. Upon completion of about 10 days in culture, CD4+ T cells were isolated. From March to December 2020, the person had a SARS-CoV-2 infection that was confirmed by PCR. Participants were given two doses of BNT162b2 or mRNA-1273 vaccine. A few million PBMC per well were cultured with around 10 IU/ml IL-2 and about 9.8 ug/ml peptides. It was on days 3 and 7 that half the medium was replaced with IL-2 medium. The data were produced by immunoSEQ multiplex PCR, yet TCRdb's version contains in-frame clones alone and is incomplete. The profile shows fewer than 15,000 clones, roughly 73% of them singletons. V was pared by 1 base and J by 2 bases, with 13 bases between. The CDR3 covers 16 residues. CDR1 SGHTA and CDR2 FQGTGA come from the germline V gene.

This clonotype was obtained from a human donor who had a prior SARS-CoV-2 infection. This chain joins TRBV7-3 and TRBJ2-3, with TRBD2 as a possible D gene (7 bases). The source was CD4+ T cells from PBMCs cultured with HCoV-NL63 spike peptides, collected after COVID-19 vaccination. In nucleotides, the CDR3 is TGTGCCAGCAGCTTAAGGGGGGGCCAGGCCACAGATACGCAGTATTTT. Amino acids: CASSLRGGQATDTQYF. Together with reference TRBV7-3 and TRBJ2-3, the CDR3 gives the full variable domain: GAGVSQTPSNKVTEKGKYVELRCDPISGHTALYWYRQSLGQGPEFLIYFQGTGAADDSGLPNDRFFAVRPEGSVSTLKIQRTERGDSAVYLCASSLRGGQATDTQYFGPGTRLTVL.